The 4 T cell receptor beta chains below come from one sample, sequenced in a study of regulatory T cells in long-lasting Graves disease. As for time point: newly diagnosed GD, antithyroid drugs for less than 3 months. Construction of the TCR library relied on RNA isolated from PBMCs. Sequencing libraries for TCR beta were prepared with iRepertoire HTBI primers and Arm-PCR of CDR3 regions. TCRdb reprocessed the multiplex PCR reads via MiXCR and lists one record per CDR3 protein. The table lists a few hundred thousand distinct CDR3 sequences, around 16% of them singletons, with over 20% in the top ten. Source: peripheral blood mononuclear cells (PBMCs), taken at new diagnosis, from a patient treated with antithyroid drugs. The source of these receptors is a female donor with Graves disease.

This clonotype came up a few times. The J gene is TRBJ2-1, the V gene TRBV10-3; D not certain. The CDR3 spans 16 residues. The germline V gene encodes CDR1 ENHRY and CDR2 SYGVKD. Trimming shortened V by 4 bases and J by 3 bases, and 16 bases separated the two germline ends. CDR3 region: CAISGSNGGLYNEQFF. The DNA for the CDR3 is TGTGCCATCAGTGGGTCGAACGGTGGCCTCTACAATGAGCAGTTCTTC.

This clonotype was counted many times. This chain uses TRBV28 with TRBJ2-3; D is possibly TRBD2 (6 bases). CDR3 size: 15 residues. CDR1 is MDHEN and CDR2 is SYDVKM in the germline V gene. The V gene lost 5 bases and the J gene lost 0 bases, with 12 bases spanning the gap. CDR3: CASSPRDFSTDTQYF. The CDR3, as DNA: TGTGCCAGCAGTCCCCGGGACTTTAGCACAGATACGCAGTATTTT.

This clonotype has more than one count but fewer than ten. The chain employs TRBV6-1 and TRBJ1-2, with D unresolved. From germline, CDR1 is MNHNS and CDR2 SASEGT. The CDR3 loop spans 12 amino acids. The V gene lost 3 bases and the J gene lost 8 bases, with 10 bases spanning the gap. The CDR3: CASSEWPWGYTF. The CDR3 DNA reads TGTGCCAGCAGTGAGTGGCCTTGGGGCTACACCTTC.

The sample holds many counts of this clonotype. The V gene is TRBV12-3 or TRBV12-4, the J gene TRBJ1-1, with D possibly being TRBD1 (6 bases). This CDR3 spans 13 amino acids. V was trimmed by 7 bases and J by 6 bases, leaving 15 bases between them. This chain's CDR3 is CASTLIGGSEAFF. The CDR3, as DNA: TGTGCCAGCACCCTAATAGGGGGGTCTGAAGCTTTCTTT.